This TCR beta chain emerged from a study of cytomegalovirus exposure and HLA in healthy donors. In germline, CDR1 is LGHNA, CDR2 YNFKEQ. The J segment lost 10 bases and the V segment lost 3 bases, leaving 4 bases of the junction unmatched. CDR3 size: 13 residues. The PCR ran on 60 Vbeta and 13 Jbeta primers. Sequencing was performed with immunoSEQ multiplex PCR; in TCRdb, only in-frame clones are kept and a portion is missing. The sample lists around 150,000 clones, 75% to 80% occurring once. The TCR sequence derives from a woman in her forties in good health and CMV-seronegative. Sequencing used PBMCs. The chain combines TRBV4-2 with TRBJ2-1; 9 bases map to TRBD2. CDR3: CASSQGLAGEQFF. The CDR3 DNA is TGTGCCAGCAGCCAGGGGCTAGCGGGGGAGCAGTTCTTC.